The clone carrying this T cell receptor (beta chain) came up many times. Antigen specificity is unknown. 5'RACE with 10-nucleotide random UMIs produced the cDNA. TCRdb re-called the 5' RACE reads through MiXCR, storing one row per CDR3 protein. The sample yields just over 50,000 distinct CDR3 sequences, around 3.1% seen once. This entry comes from a study of neurological immune-mediated disorders. The study, taken as a whole, reports: The multiple sclerosis repertoire cluster had no association with any clinical or MRI feature. Sharing of CDR3 amino acid sequences among expanded clones across subjects was absent, suggesting private repertoires in all groups.

PBMCs numbering 2 million and stored at -80 C yielded the unsorted libraries. Germline lookup yields CDR1 SGDLS and CDR2 YYNGEE. With 0 bases clipped from V and 0 bases from J, the junction kept 5 bases outside the gene matches. This CDR3 has 17 amino acids. Specimen: PBMCs. The genes are TRBV9 and TRBJ2-5, with TRBD2 matching 10 bases. This sequence was found in a man aged 35-49 years with multiple sclerosis. CDR3 sequence (DNA): TGTGCCAGCAGCGTAGCCCCCCTAGCGGGGGACCAAGAGACCCAGTACTTC. Amino acids: CASSVAPLAGDQETQYF.